Below are 22 T cell receptor beta chains sequenced from a single sample in a study of tumor-infiltrating lymphocytes in oesophageal squamous cell carcinoma. One entry per CDR3 protein results from TCRdb running MiXCR on the PCR reads. The data hold 15,000 to 20,000 distinct CDR3 sequences, with around two fifths observed a single time. The source material was normal esophageal tissue next to the tumor. These receptor sequences come from a female donor with esophageal squamous cell carcinoma.

By proportion, this clonotype is medium-sized. J is TRBJ2-2 and V is TRBV12-3 or TRBV12-4, with D perhaps matching TRBD2 (6 bases). The CDR3 sequence is 15 residues long. V lost 5 bases and J lost 0, with 10 bases in between. DNA for the CDR3: TGTGCCAGCAGTCCGCGGGGAACGAACACCGGGGAGCTGTTTTTT. It specifies CASSPRGTNTGELFF.

The genes are TRBV7-3 and TRBJ2-4, with D maybe TRBD2 (6 bases). The J call may be in error: the DNA end matches TRBJ2-1 better. Germline CDR1 and CDR2: SGHTA and FQGTGA. This CDR3 contains 16 residues. This CDR3 is CASSLLGGVSYNEQFF. CDR3 sequence (DNA): TGTGCCAGCAGCCTACTGGGCGGGGTGTCCTACAATGAGCAGTTCTTC.

V is TRBV6-8 and J is TRBJ2-5; the D call may be TRBD1 or TRBD2 (5 bases each). The last part of the DNA fits TRBJ2-1 better; the J call may be wrong. Germline V lookup: CDR1 MNHGY, CDR2 SAAAGT. This CDR3 has 15 amino acids. The CDR3 DNA reads as TGTGCCAGCAGTTTACGGGGCGTTGTCCACAATGAGCAGTTCTTC. It specifies CASSLRGVVHNEQFF.

This chain uses TRBV6-1 with TRBJ1-2; D remains ambiguous. Germline assignment: CDR1 MNHNS and CDR2 SASEGT. Trimming shortened V by 1 base and J by 7 bases, and 10 bases separated the two germline ends. There are 13 residues in the CDR3. CDR3 protein: CASSEGGGSGYTF. The CDR3 nucleotides are TGTGCCAGCAGTGAAGGGGGTGGTAGTGGCTACACCTTC.

The J gene is TRBJ2-1, the V gene TRBV9, with D unresolved. V was shortened by 0 bases and J by 2 bases, with 9 bases between the two germline ends. This CDR3 spans 15 amino acids. CDR1 is SGDLS and CDR2 is YYNGEE in the germline V gene. DNA for the CDR3: TGTGCCAGCAGCGTAGTCCTTGGTCCCTACAATGAGCAGTTCTTC. It specifies CASSVVLGPYNEQFF.

The chain links TRBV7-9 to TRBJ2-5; D gene unclear. The last part of the DNA fits TRBJ1-1 better; the J call may be wrong. From germline, CDR1 is SEHNR and CDR2 FQNEAQ (reference sequence). There are 15 residues in the CDR3. The CDR3 DNA is TGTGCCAGCAGCGGCGCAGGTTGGGAGATCACTGAAGCTTTCTTT. It translates to CASSGAGWEITEAFF.

This clonotype occurred many times. The chain uses TRBV7-9 and TRBJ1-1; a weak D match, TRBD1 (6 bases). Germline lookup yields CDR1 SEHNR and CDR2 FQNEAQ (reference sequence). Trimming cost V 3 bases and J 6 bases, with 11 bases left between them. CDR3 length: 13 amino acids. Here the CDR3 reads CASSFFRGAEAFF. The DNA of the CDR3 is TGTGCCAGCAGCTTTTTCAGGGGCGCTGAAGCTTTCTTT.

The CDR3 DNA sequence: TGCAGCGTTGAAGCGACAGGGAGTGAAGCTTTCTTT. Translation gives CSVEATGSEAFF. The rearrangement joins TRBV29-1 to TRBJ1-1; 7 nucleotides line up with TRBD1. The germline V gene has CDR1 SQVTM and CDR2 ANQGSEA. This CDR3 region has 12 residues. The V gene end was trimmed by 1 base and the J gene end by 7 bases; junction bases not matched to a gene: 3.

V gene TRBV7-6 combines with J gene TRBJ2-3, with 8 bases that match TRBD1. The DNA end lines up better with TRBJ2-7; the J call may be wrong. The V gene's germline CDR1 is SGHVS and CDR2 FNYEAQ. The CDR3 has 16 amino acids. For the CDR3, the DNA is TGTGCCAGCAGCCTCCGGACAGGGCCTTACTCCTACGAGCAGTACTTC. Translated, it gives CASSLRTGPYSYEQYF.

Judged by abundance, this clonotype is medium-sized. V gene TRBV6-6 combines with J gene TRBJ1-2; tentative D call: TRBD1 (5 bases). From germline, CDR1 is MNHNY and CDR2 SVGAGI (reference sequence). Trimming stripped 2 bases from V and 5 bases from J, with 15 bases between. The CDR3 totals 15 residues. This CDR3 reads CASSYTWAGGYGYTF. The DNA of the CDR3 is TGTGCCAGCAGTTACACCTGGGCCGGGGGTTATGGCTACACCTTC.

The chain joins TRBV7-6 to TRBJ2-1; 10 bases agree with TRBD1. The J call could be wrong; TRBJ2-7 is a better fit for the DNA end. The CDR3 extends over 14 amino acids. Germline-derived CDR1 and CDR2 are SGHVS and FNYEAQ. The CDR3 loop reads CASSLGGQGIEQYF. The CDR3 DNA follows: TGTGCCAGCAGCTTAGGGGGACAGGGGATCGAGCAGTACTTC.

This clonotype occurred a few times. A much bigger clone sits one base away, suggesting this may be a read error. The chain links TRBV5-1 to TRBJ2-7; either TRBD1 or TRBD2 may fit D (8 bases each). The V and J ends lost 4 bases and 7 bases respectively, with 18 bases between them. CDR3 length: 14 amino acids. Germline values: CDR1 SGHRS, CDR2 YFSETQ. CDR3 sequence reads: CASSPGGTGQEQYF. The CDR3 nucleotides read TGCGCCAGCAGCCCGGGGGGGACAGGCCAAGAGCAGTACTTC.

The rearrangement links TRBV7-3 to TRBJ2-7, with D hard to call. CDR3 size: 15 residues. Germline CDR1 SGHTA, CDR2 FQGTGA. Trimming took off 8 bases at V and 0 bases at J, with 17 bases between the two ends. The CDR3 DNA is TGTGCCAGCCCAGAGAGGACGAAGAGCTCCTACGAGCAGTACTTC. Translating it yields CASPERTKSSYEQYF. Looking up the rest from reference TRBV7-3 and TRBJ2-7 gives the full variable domain: GAGVSQTPSNKVTEKGKYVELRCDPISGHTALYWYRQSLGQGPEFLIYFQGTGAADDSGLPNDRFFAVRPEGSVSTLKIQRTERGDSAVYLCASPERTKSSYEQYFGPGTRLTVT.

The chain links TRBV7-7 to TRBJ2-4; 8 bases fit TRBD2. Judging by the DNA end, TRBJ2-1 fits better; the J call may be wrong. This CDR3 has 15 amino acids. The germline gives CDR1 SSHAT, CDR2 FNYEAQ (reference sequence). The CDR3 DNA sequence: TGTGCCAGCAGCCTACCCGGGACTAGGGACAATGAGCAGTTCTTC. This codes for CASSLPGTRDNEQFF.

By sample fraction, this clonotype is medium-sized. This chain links TRBV7-9 with TRBJ1-4; D possibly corresponds to TRBD1 (6 bases). Trimming took 5 bases from V and 0 from J, leaving 10 bases between them. This CDR3 is 15 amino acids long. The germline V gene encodes CDR1 SEHNR and CDR2 FQNEAQ (reference sequence). CDR3 sequence: CASSKGQTTNEKLFF. CDR3 DNA sequence: TGTGCCAGCAGCAAAGGACAGACAACTAATGAAAAACTGTTTTTT.

This clonotype was counted a few times. The chain employs TRBV7-6 and TRBJ2-7; D is unclear. The tail of the sequence fits TRBJ2-5 better, so the J call may be wrong. CDR1 SGHVS and CDR2 FNYEAQ come from the germline V gene. There are 16 residues in the CDR3. The CDR3 sequence is CASSLDRTDYSATQYF. The CDR3 coding sequence is TGTGCCAGCAGCTTAGATAGGACGGATTACTCGGCGACCCAGTACTTC.

This clonotype was observed many times. This chain connects TRBV7-9 to TRBJ2-2; 8 bases align to TRBD2. Per the germline V gene, CDR1 is SEHNR and CDR2 is FQNEAQ (reference sequence). The V and J ends lost 1 base and 6 bases, in that order; junction bases with no gene match: 7. CDR3 length: 16 amino acids. Here the CDR3 reads CASSLGRVGGAGELFF. DNA for the CDR3: TGTGCCAGCAGCTTAGGACGCGTCGGGGGGGCCGGGGAGCTGTTTTTT.

This clonotype ranks as medium-sized. The V gene is TRBV5-6, the J gene TRBJ2-5, with D perhaps matching TRBD2 (7 bases). The CDR3 contains 15 residues. Trimming removed 1 base at V and 2 bases at J, with 12 bases between. Germline V gene lookup returns CDR1 SGHDT and CDR2 YYEEEE. As DNA, the CDR3 is TGTGCCAGCAGCTTGCGCGGGGGCAAACAAGAGACCCAGTACTTC. Translation: CASSLRGGKQETQYF.

This clonotype showed up just once. This sequence joins TRBV7-6 and TRBJ2-3, with 10 bases fitting TRBD2. The CDR3 totals 18 residues. J gave up 3 bases and V 5 bases, and 14 bases lay outside the gene matches. In germline, CDR1 is SGHVS, CDR2 FNYEAQ. The chain's CDR3 is CASSPRLTGTSATDTQYF. The CDR3 DNA sequence: TGTGCCAGCAGCCCGCGACTCACCGGGACTAGCGCGACAGATACGCAGTATTTT.

J is TRBJ2-5 and V is TRBV12-3 or TRBV12-4, with 9 positions matching TRBD2. The J call may be mistaken, given a closer DNA end match to TRBJ2-1. There are 16 residues in the CDR3. The CDR3 DNA reads as TGTGCCAGCAGTTCTCTCATAGCGGGAGCGGGATATGAGCAGTTCTTC. This gives the protein CASSSLIAGAGYEQFF.

As to this clonotype: The junction shows a germline mismatch at one end, possibly a read error. V and J are TRBV7-6 and TRBJ2-5, with 9 bases matching TRBD1. This CDR3 is 14 amino acids long. The germline V gene encodes CDR1 SGHVS and CDR2 FNYEAQ. Written as DNA, the CDR3 is TGTGCTAGCAGCACACAGGGGGCGGGTGAGACCCAGTACTTC. Translated, it gives CASSTQGAGETQYF.

The chain carries TRBV7-3 and TRBJ2-3, with D unclear. The germline V and J ends were trimmed by 5 bases and 0 bases, with 30 bases remaining between them. This CDR3 is built from 21 residues. Per germline, CDR1 SGHTA and CDR2 FQGTGA. The CDR3 DNA sequence: TGTGCCAGCAGCCTAGGTGGGCGTCGGATCCGCGCCAATTCTAGCACAGATACGCAGTATTTT. The encoded protein is CASSLGGRRIRANSSTDTQYF. Full variable domain (outside the CDR3, taken from reference TRBV7-3 and TRBJ2-3): GAGVSQTPSNKVTEKGKYVELRCDPISGHTALYWYRQSLGQGPEFLIYFQGTGAADDSGLPNDRFFAVRPEGSVSTLKIQRTERGDSAVYLCASSLGGRRIRANSSTDTQYFGPGTRLTVL.